The clone carrying this TCR beta chain has a handful of counts. Its antigen is not known. Using its own MiXCR run on the reads, TCRdb lists one record per CDR3 protein. The data hold approximately 340,000 distinct CDR3 sequences, with roughly 28% observed a single time. The data belong to a study of T cell repertoires in cytomegalovirus infection. J lost 3 bases, V lost 4 bases, and 10 bases had no gene match. CDR1 and CDR2 (germline): DFQATT, SNEGSKA (reference sequence). The CDR3 covers 16 residues. The rearrangement links TRBV20-1 to TRBJ2-1, with 9 bases aligning to TRBD2. The clonotype was recovered from a human donor in good health (CMV status not recorded). Some clones in this sample may be carry-over from other donors' samples. Material: cultured PBMCs, obtained from culture after CMV antigen stimulation. The CDR3 nucleotides read TGCAGTGCTATTGGAGGAGCGGGAGGCAACTACAATGAGCAGTTCTTC. It encodes CSAIGGAGGNYNEQFF.